This section outlines one TCR beta chain sequence together with its context. The use of a sample-barcoded 5' primer and a J-beta primer mix characterized a second PCR of about 7 to 12 cycles. Each sample yielded at least 2.5 million CDR3-containing paired-end reads. TCRdb redid the calling of the 5' RACE reads with MiXCR, one entry per CDR3 protein. The repertoire holds about 1.4 million distinct CDR3 sequences, approximately 63% seen once, with over 6.5% in the top ten. J was trimmed by 5 bases and V by 4 bases; bases with no gene match: 8. CDR3 length equals 14 residues. CDR1 is MNHEY, CDR2 SMNVEV, per germline (reference sequence). These data originate in a study of blood T cells in healthy people across ages.

The material sequenced was blood. This chain joins TRBV27 and TRBJ2-7; 7 bases are shared with TRBD1. The source of this sequence is a man younger than 30 in good health. The CDR3 DNA reads as TGTGCCAGCAGTTCAATGACAGGGACCAACGAGCAGTACTTC. It translates to CASSSMTGTNEQYF.